This T cell receptor beta chain was documented in a study of OX40 agonist ivuxolimab in advanced cancers. Study-wide background: Intravenous ivuxolimab at 0.01 to 10 mg/kg was given to patients every 2 weeks. Prior checkpoint blockade (anti-PD-1, anti-PD-L1 or anti-CTLA-4) was permitted; around 40% had it. The study, taken as a whole, reports: There were, on average, more expanded clones in CD8+ T cells than in CD4+.

TCRdb's table, derived via immunoSEQ multiplex PCR, lists solely in-frame clones and lacks some. The sample contains about 67,000 clones, around nine tenths of which appear only once. The CDR3 extends over 14 amino acids. Trimming took 6 bases from V and 1 from J, leaving 12 bases between them. Germline CDR1 reads SNHLY; CDR2 reads FYNNEI. Concerning this clone: Its target is not known.

The material sequenced was CD4+ or CD8+ T cells sorted from blood, taken in a trial of the OX40 agonist ivuxolimab. The origin of this receptor is an adult with an advanced solid tumor such as melanoma, head and neck, liver or kidney cancer. The chain carries TRBV2 and TRBJ1-1; D is uncertain. CDR3 protein: CASRIDRGNTEAFF. The CDR3 DNA reads TGTGCCAGCAGAATCGACCGGGGGAACACTGAAGCTTTCTTT.